What follows is one TCR beta chain and its context. Its antigen is unidentified. The sample is drawn from a study of T cell responses to AZD1222 COVID-19 vaccine. Regarding the study as a whole: Samples come after the peak T cell response, not at day 14.

Clones were read by immunoSEQ multiplex PCR, and TCRdb kept only the in-frame ones, dropping some. The data show approximately 170,000 clones, around 91% seen once. The CDR3 extends over 13 amino acids. The V gene lost 2 bases and the J gene lost 5 bases, with 10 bases spanning the gap. V and J are TRBV12-3 or TRBV12-4 and TRBJ2-7, with D tentatively TRBD2 (5 bases). The sample consisted of peripheral blood, taken on day 0 of AZD1222 vaccination. The TCR originated in an adult in good health. The CDR3 sequence: CASSLLYSDEQYF. DNA for the CDR3: TGTGCCAGCAGTTTACTATATAGCGACGAGCAGTACTTC.